A single sample is the source of the 7 T cell receptor beta chains below, sequenced in a study of OX40 agonist ivuxolimab in advanced cancers. The table came from immunoSEQ multiplex PCR; TCRdb's copy has only in-frame clones and leaves some out. Among 80,000 or so clones listed, about nine tenths were seen once. The source material was CD4+ or CD8+ T cells sorted from blood, sampled in a trial of the OX40 agonist ivuxolimab. All receptors come from an adult with an advanced solid tumor such as melanoma, head and neck, liver or kidney cancer.

The rearrangement joins TRBV30 to TRBJ2-3; a possible D gene is TRBD1 (6 bases). CDR3 length: 14 amino acids. The germline V gene encodes CDR1 GTSNPN and CDR2 SVGIG (reference sequence). The CDR3 sequence: CAQGTQGFAYTQYF. CDR3 in DNA: TGTGCACAGGGTACTCAAGGGTTTGCCTATACGCAGTATTTT.

The chain joins TRBV28 to TRBJ2-7; D is unresolved. The germline gives CDR1 MDHEN, CDR2 SYDVKM. V was clipped by 5 bases and J by 4 bases, with 9 bases between them. The CDR3 loop spans 12 amino acids. The CDR3 nucleotides are TGTGCCAGCAGTCCAATAGCTTACGAGCAGTACTTC. Its translation is CASSPIAYEQYF.

The chain joins TRBV7-9 to TRBJ2-2; the D is unclear. V was cut by 1 base and J by 4 bases, with 4 bases left in between. CDR3 size: 13 residues. In germline, CDR1 is SEHNR, CDR2 FQNEAQ (reference sequence). The CDR3 sequence is CASSLGGTGELFF. CDR3 nucleotides: TGTGCCAGCAGCTTAGGTGGCACCGGGGAGCTGTTTTTT.

This chain links TRBV11-3 with TRBJ2-7, with TRBD2 identical over 7 bases. Unmatched junction bases numbered 8, after V lost 6 bases and J lost 0 bases. Germline-derived CDR1 and CDR2 are SGHNT and YENEEA. The CDR3 has 15 amino acids. The CDR3 region is CASSYAGLDSYEQYF. The CDR3 nucleotides read TGTGCCAGCAGTTATGCCGGACTAGACTCCTACGAGCAGTACTTC.

V usage is TRBV18 and J usage is TRBJ2-1; no clear D. The length of the CDR3 is 14 residues. Germline V gene sequence: CDR1 KGHSH, CDR2 LQKENI. V lost 3 bases to trimming and J lost 4 bases, with 10 bases between them. CDR3 in DNA: TGTGCCAGCTCACCTTTGGAATCTTACAATGAGCAGTTCTTC. This encodes CASSPLESYNEQFF.

The chain links TRBV18 to TRBJ1-2, with D hard to call. CDR1 is KGHSH and CDR2 is LQKENI in the germline V gene. The V end lost 6 bases, the J end lost 8 bases, and 16 bases lay between the germline ends. The CDR3 is 13 residues long. CDR3 sequence: CASSPSIDTGYTF. The CDR3 DNA sequence: TGTGCCAGCTCCCCATCCATCGATACCGGCTACACCTTC.

This rearrangement joins TRBV9 to TRBJ2-5; 7 bases match TRBD2. The CDR3 runs to 13 residues. After removal of 3 bases from V and 2 bases from J, the junction contained 1 base not matched to a gene. Germline assignment: CDR1 SGDLS and CDR2 YYNGEE. DNA of the CDR3: TGTGCCAGCAGCGCTAGCGGTCAAGAGACCCAGTACTTC. It translates to CASSASGQETQYF.